The clone carrying this TCR beta chain was recorded many times. The data are from a study of identical twins. The V end lost 2 bases, the J end lost 6 bases, and 15 bases lay between the germline ends. The CDR3 has 15 residues. CDR1 and CDR2 (germline): SGHRS, YFSETQ. A universal primer site came from template switching; cDNA carried unique molecular identifiers. Each CDR3 protein gets one entry after TCRdb re-called the 5' RACE reads with MiXCR. The table lists approximately 600,000 distinct CDR3 sequences, roughly 9.9% of them singletons. The data were also submitted as part of a second study, on yellow fever vaccine responses in identical twins.

The TCR originated in a woman aged 18 to 35 in good health. The chain links TRBV5-1 to TRBJ2-1; no definite D call. What was sequenced was PBMCs. The CDR3, as DNA: TGCGCCAGCAGCTTCGTAACAACCCCTAGCAATGAGCAGTTCTTC. Residues: CASSFVTTPSNEQFF.